This entry lists 31 T cell receptor beta chains sequenced from one sample in a study of blood T cell repertoires in COVID-19. Clones were sequenced by immunoSEQ multiplex PCR, and TCRdb holds only the in-frame ones, with some missing. This sample has a few hundred thousand clones, with 70% to 90% found just once. The specimen was peripheral blood. The origin of the receptors is a man between 40 and 49 years old with acute or convalescent COVID-19.

This chain uses TRBV5-4 with TRBJ2-7, with D maybe TRBD1 (6 bases). V dropped 1 base and J dropped 2 bases, with 10 bases sitting between them. CDR1 is SGHNT and CDR2 is YYREEE in the germline V gene (reference sequence). The CDR3 is 14 amino acids. The CDR3, as DNA: TGTGCCAGCAGCTTGAAGGGGACAACCTACGAGCAGTACTTC. It encodes CASSLKGTTYEQYF. Looking up the rest from reference TRBV5-4 and TRBJ2-7 gives the full variable domain: ETGVTQSPTHLIKTRGQQVTLRCSSQSGHNTVSWYQQALGQGPQFIFQYYREEENGRGNFPPRFSGLQFPNYSSELNVNALELDDSALYLCASSLKGTTYEQYFGPGTRLTVT.

The chain recombines TRBV5-1 with TRBJ2-1; 7 bases map to TRBD1. With 4 bases clipped from V and 5 bases from J, the junction kept 21 bases outside the gene matches. Germline-derived CDR1 and CDR2 are SGHRS and YFSETQ. The CDR3 has 19 residues. The CDR3: CASSDKWTGVSRINNEQFF. The CDR3 region has the DNA TGCGCCAGCAGCGACAAATGGACAGGCGTGTCCCGCATCAACAATGAGCAGTTCTTC.

The chain has TRBV10-1 and TRBJ1-1, with 11 bases that match TRBD1. The J segment lost 5 bases and the V segment lost 6 bases, leaving 2 bases of the junction unmatched. Germline CDR1 WNHNN, CDR2 SYGVQD (reference sequence). CDR3 length: 13 amino acids. CDR3 amino acids: CASSRDRGTEAFF. CDR3 in DNA: TGCGCCAGCAGCCGGGACAGGGGGACTGAAGCTTTCTTT.

The chain recombines TRBV6-1 with TRBJ1-6; tentative D call: TRBD1 (5 bases). Germline V gene sequence: CDR1 MNHNS, CDR2 SASEGT. The CDR3 is 15 amino acids. Trimming stripped 1 base from V and 8 bases from J, with 12 bases between. The DNA for the CDR3 is TGTGCCAGCAGTGAAGAGGGGCGACGGGATTCACCCCTCCACTTT. Amino acid sequence: CASSEEGRRDSPLHF.

In this sample, this clone turned up once. V gene TRBV28 combines with J gene TRBJ1-1; the D gene is possibly TRBD1 (5 bases). The V gene's germline CDR1 is MDHEN and CDR2 SYDVKM. Trimming removed 6 bases from V and 5 bases from J, with 13 bases in between. The CDR3 loop spans 13 amino acids. The CDR3 sequence: CASRGVEGTEAFF. CDR3 nucleotide sequence: TGTGCCAGCAGAGGGGTGGAGGGAACTGAAGCTTTCTTT. The variable domain in full, with the rest retrieved from reference TRBV28 and TRBJ1-1, is DVKVTQSSRYLVKRTGEKVFLECVQDMDHENMFWYRQDPGLGLRLIYFSYDVKMKEKGDIPEGYSVSREKKERFSLILESASTNQTSMYLCASRGVEGTEAFFGQGTRLTVV.

The chain recombines TRBV11-2 with TRBJ2-5; 7 bases map to TRBD1. The CDR3 covers 14 residues. CDR1 is SGHAT, CDR2 FQNNGV, per germline. V trimming: 4 bases; J trimming: 5 bases; junction bases outside the gene matches: 7. Here the CDR3 reads CASSSWDSDETQYF. The CDR3, as DNA: TGTGCCAGCAGCTCCTGGGACAGCGACGAGACCCAGTACTTC.

The CDR3 DNA reads as TGCGCCAGCAGCCAAGATCTTCTTTTCGGGACAGGCTCTGAAGCTTTCTTT. This gives the protein CASSQDLLFGTGSEAFF. This chain joins TRBV4-3 and TRBJ1-1, with 8 bases lining up with TRBD1. The CDR3 sequence is 17 residues long. Germline V gene lookup returns CDR1 LGHNA and CDR2 YSLEER. The J segment lost 6 bases and the V segment lost 0 bases, leaving 12 bases of the junction unmatched.

The chain links TRBV12-5 to TRBJ2-3; D gene unclear. Trimming took 1 base from V and 2 from J, leaving 7 bases between them. The CDR3 is 14 residues long. Germline CDR1 LGHNT, CDR2 FRNRAP. The CDR3 DNA reads TGTGCTAGTGGTTTGGGAACAGCCACAGATACGCAGTATTTT. The encoded protein is CASGLGTATDTQYF.

The V call is TRBV20-1, the J call TRBJ2-2; D gene unclear. The V gene's germline CDR1 is DFQATT and CDR2 SNEGSKA (reference sequence). CDR3 size: 11 residues. V shed 3 bases and J shed 6 bases, with 5 bases lying between them. The CDR3 DNA sequence: TGCAGTGCTAGCGGTCCCGGGGAGCTGTTTTTT. Translating it yields CSASGPGELFF.

In this sample, this clone turned up a few times. This rearrangement joins TRBV7-8 to TRBJ2-5, with TRBD2 identical over 10 bases. The CDR3 is made up of 18 amino acids. V lost 2 bases and J lost 5; bases outside the gene matches: 14. Germline lookup yields CDR1 SGHVS and CDR2 FQNEAQ. This chain's CDR3 is CASSLNPASGSPQETQYF. Here the CDR3 DNA reads TGTGCCAGCAGCTTAAACCCGGCTAGCGGGAGCCCCCAGGAGACCCAGTACTTC. The full variable domain, in which reference TRBV7-8 and TRBJ2-5 provide the parts outside the CDR3, is GAGVSQSPRYKVAKRGQDVALRCDPISGHVSLFWYQQALGQGPEFLTYFQNEAQLDKSGLPSDRFFAERPEGSVSTLKIQRTQQEDSAVYLCASSLNPASGSPQETQYFGPGTRLLVL.

The chain joins TRBV9 to TRBJ2-7; 9 bases are shared with TRBD1. Germline V gene sequence: CDR1 SGDLS, CDR2 YYNGEE. This CDR3 comprises 15 residues. The V and J ends lost 3 bases and 3 bases, in that order; junction bases with no gene match: 7. The CDR3 sequence: CASSASGTGNYEQYF. In nucleotides, the CDR3 is TGTGCCAGCAGCGCGTCCGGGACAGGGAACTACGAGCAGTACTTC.

The rearrangement uses TRBV14 and TRBJ2-2; 10 nucleotides agree with TRBD2. Germline lookup yields CDR1 SGHDN and CDR2 FVKESK. This CDR3 spans 15 amino acids. The V segment lost 4 bases and the J segment 1 base; nucleotides outside the gene matches: 0. The CDR3 nucleotides are TGTGCCAGCAGCCGACTAGCGGGGAACACCGGGGAGCTGTTTTTT. Amino acids: CASSRLAGNTGELFF.

V usage is TRBV5-4 and J usage is TRBJ1-2, with a tentative D call TRBD1 (5 bases). Germline V gene data show CDR1 as SGHNT and CDR2 as YYREEE (reference sequence). The CDR3 sequence is 16 residues long. V lost 0 bases to trimming and J lost 6 bases, with 18 bases between them. The CDR3 reads CASSLAFGGTSDGYTF. The DNA for the CDR3 is TGTGCCAGCAGCTTGGCCTTCGGGGGTACGTCAGATGGCTACACCTTC.

The sample holds a few counts of this clone. The chain has TRBV5-4 and TRBJ2-1; 9 bases line up with TRBD2. This CDR3 has 14 residues. Per germline, CDR1 SGHNT and CDR2 YYREEE (reference sequence). Unmatched junction bases numbered 0, after V lost 1 base and J lost 4 bases. CDR3 loop: CASSLLAGYNEQFF. The CDR3 nucleotides are TGTGCCAGCAGCTTGCTAGCGGGGTACAATGAGCAGTTCTTC.

The chain links TRBV5-6 to TRBJ1-5; TRBD1 is a possible D gene (5 bases). V was trimmed by 5 bases and J by 6 bases, leaving 9 bases between them. Germline V CDR1 and CDR2: SGHDT, YYEEEE. The CDR3 consists of 12 residues. CDR3 sequence reads: CASSQGSQPQHF. CDR3 nucleotide sequence: TGTGCCAGCAGTCAGGGTTCTCAGCCCCAGCATTTT.

This clone has a single count. The chain links TRBV9 to TRBJ2-3; the match to TRBD2 covers 10 bases. The CDR3 consists of 18 residues. The trim removed 0 bases at V and 6 bases at J, leaving 13 bases unmatched. CDR1 and CDR2 from the germline V gene are SGDLS and YYNGEE. The CDR3 loop reads CASSVGRSSGGAGDTQYF. DNA of the CDR3: TGTGCCAGCAGCGTAGGTCGATCCAGCGGGGGGGCCGGGGATACGCAGTATTTT.

V and J are TRBV27 and TRBJ1-5, with a weak D call TRBD1 (6 bases). Germline loops: CDR1 MNHEY, CDR2 SMNVEV (reference sequence). CDR3 length equals 14 residues. V was pared by 7 bases and J by 8 bases, with 18 bases between. CDR3 nucleotides: TGTGCCAGCAAAATTCGGGGGGGCCAGGAGCCCCAGCATTTT. Its translation: CASKIRGGQEPQHF.

CDR3 DNA: TGTGCCAGCAGCCCCGGGACAGGGGGATACGAGCAGTACTTC. Translating gives CASSPGTGGYEQYF. The J gene is TRBJ2-7, the V gene TRBV5-4, with TRBD1 matching over 11 bases. The CDR3 is made up of 14 amino acids. The J segment lost 4 bases and the V segment lost 4 bases, leaving 4 bases of the junction unmatched. Germline assignment: CDR1 SGHNT and CDR2 YYREEE (reference sequence).

This clone was observed a handful of times. V and J are TRBV19 and TRBJ1-5; no clear D. Trimming shortened V by 7 bases and J by 6 bases, and 19 bases separated the two germline ends. Germline lookup yields CDR1 LNHDA and CDR2 SQIVND (reference sequence). The CDR3 sequence is 15 residues long. The DNA for the CDR3 is TGTGCCAGTACCCCACGGTGGGCAGTTTCTCAGCCCCAGCATTTT. This sequence encodes CASTPRWAVSQPQHF. The full variable domain, completed using reference TRBV19 and TRBJ1-5, is DGGITQSPKYLFRKEGQNVTLSCEQNLNHDAMYWYRQDPGQGLRLIYYSQIVNDFQKGDIAEGYSVSREKKESFPLTVTSAQKNPTAFYLCASTPRWAVSQPQHFGDGTRLSIL.

The rearrangement links TRBV30 to TRBJ2-2, with D uncertain. Trimming took off 3 bases at V and 1 base at J, with 3 bases between the two ends. The CDR3 is made up of 12 amino acids. Germline V lookup: CDR1 GTSNPN, CDR2 SVGIG (reference sequence). The CDR3 nucleotides read TGTGCCTGGAGACAGAACACCGGGGAGCTGTTTTTT. It translates to CAWRQNTGELFF.

The J gene is TRBJ1-1, the V gene TRBV27, with D maybe TRBD1 (5 bases). The CDR3 loop spans 14 amino acids. Trimming removed 5 bases at V and 2 bases at J, with 12 bases between. The germline CDR1 and CDR2 sequences are MNHEY and SMNVEV (reference sequence). The CDR3: CASSRTDSNTEAFF. DNA of the CDR3: TGTGCCAGCAGTAGGACCGACAGCAACACTGAAGCTTTCTTT.

A few counts support this clone. The V call is TRBV7-2, the J call TRBJ1-2; 7 bases match TRBD1. The CDR3 is 14 residues long. Germline-derived CDR1 and CDR2 are SGHTA and FQGNSA. Losses at the gene ends were 5 bases for V and 3 bases for J; bases not matched to a gene: 6. This CDR3 reads CASSPRDSYYGYTF. In nucleotides, the CDR3 is TGTGCCAGCAGCCCCCGGGACAGCTACTATGGCTACACCTTC.

Note on this clone: Compared with germline, one end of the junction differs, possibly owing to a read error. This chain links TRBV27 with TRBJ1-2; TRBD1 is a possible D gene (5 bases). Per germline, CDR1 MNHEY and CDR2 SMNVEV (reference sequence). The CDR3 loop spans 17 amino acids. Here the CDR3 DNA reads TGTGCCAGCCCTAAGAAGGCGACAGAGAGTTCTATTTATGACTACACCTTC. Its translation: CASPKKATESSIYDYTF.

This chain uses TRBV29-1 with TRBJ2-7; 12 positions match TRBD1. CDR3 length equals 14 residues. Trimming removed 6 bases from V and 6 bases from J; junction bases left unmatched: 9. Germline V lookup: CDR1 SQVTM, CDR2 ANQGSEA. CDR3 region: CSVVTGQGAGEQYF. CDR3 nucleotide sequence: TGCAGCGTCGTAACGGGACAGGGGGCCGGCGAGCAGTACTTC.

The rearrangement links TRBV9 to TRBJ2-7, with D perhaps matching TRBD2 (6 bases). The CDR3 is 12 amino acids. V lost 4 bases and J 3 bases, leaving 8 bases between the germline ends. The germline V gene has CDR1 SGDLS and CDR2 YYNGEE. This CDR3 reads CASSSSGYEQYF. For the CDR3, the DNA is TGTGCCAGCAGCAGTAGCGGCTACGAGCAGTACTTC.

The chain recombines TRBV2 with TRBJ2-6; D not certain. The germline CDR1 and CDR2 sequences are SNHLY and FYNNEI. The length of the CDR3 is 16 residues. Trimming took off 0 bases at V and 4 bases at J, with 10 bases between the two ends. The DNA of the CDR3 is TGTGCCAGCAGTGAAGCGGCAAGGAGCGGGGCCAACGTCCTGACTTTC. Translated, it gives CASSEAARSGANVLTF.

The chain recombines TRBV28 with TRBJ1-5; no clear D. This CDR3 is 14 amino acids long. The V and J ends lost 0 bases and 1 base respectively, with 4 bases between them. Germline values: CDR1 MDHEN, CDR2 SYDVKM. The CDR3 nucleotides read TGTGCCAGCAGTTTATGGCAGAGCAATCAGCCCCAGCATTTT. It translates to CASSLWQSNQPQHF.

The genes are TRBV11-2 and TRBJ2-7; D is perhaps TRBD2 (5 bases). With 3 bases removed from V and 3 bases from J, the gap between germline ends came to 12 bases. CDR1 is SGHAT and CDR2 is FQNNGV in the germline V gene. The CDR3 is 14 amino acids. CDR3 amino acids: CASSFRTSLYEQYF. The CDR3 nucleotides read TGTGCCAGCAGCTTCAGGACTTCCCTCTACGAGCAGTACTTC.

The genes are TRBV28 and TRBJ1-3, with 8 bases lining up with TRBD1. The CDR3 consists of 16 residues. Germline V CDR1 and CDR2: MDHEN, SYDVKM. J lost 2 bases, V lost 6 bases, and 9 bases had no gene match. The chain's CDR3 is CASSLLGTGAGNTIYF. The CDR3 coding sequence is TGTGCCAGCAGCCTACTCGGGACAGGTGCTGGAAACACCATATATTTT.

CDR3 sequence (DNA): TGCGCCAGCAGCTTGGTAGCCTCGAACACCGGGGAGCTGTTTTTT. Amino acids: CASSLVASNTGELFF. The rearrangement uses TRBV5-1 and TRBJ2-2; no clear D gene. Germline CDR1 reads SGHRS; CDR2 reads YFSETQ. The V end was cut by 0 bases, the J end by 0 bases, with 6 bases between. The CDR3 length is 15 residues. The whole variable domain, filled in from reference TRBV5-1 and TRBJ2-2, reads KAGVTQTPRYLIKTRGQQVTLSCSPISGHRSVSWYQQTPGQGLQFLFEYFSETQRNKGNFPGRFSGRQFSNSRSEMNVSTLELGDSALYLCASSLVASNTGELFFGEGSRLTVL.

The chain uses TRBV18 and TRBJ2-1; 7 bases line up with TRBD1. Unmatched junction bases numbered 12, after V lost 0 bases and J lost 7 bases. The germline V gene has CDR1 KGHSH and CDR2 LQKENI. The CDR3 covers 17 residues. In DNA, the CDR3 is TGTGCCAGCTCACCACCTACCGGGACAGAGGGGAAAAATGAGCAGTTCTTC. This translates into CASSPPTGTEGKNEQFF.